These T cell receptor beta chains were read from a single sample in a study of T cell responses to AZD1222 COVID-19 vaccine. Generated by immunoSEQ multiplex PCR, the TCRdb table keeps only in-frame clones and is missing some. The sample gives about 97,000 clones, 70% to 90% of which show up once; less than 3% is in the top ten. The sequenced sample was peripheral blood, obtained on day 0 of AZD1222 vaccination. The receptor set was obtained from an adult in good health. The CDR3 runs from the conserved cysteine through the conserved F or W. D genes are given only for firm matches. Not every row has a clone size; where given, it reads once, few, many or a size class.

medium-sized	.	TRBV6-2/TRBV6-3	TRBJ2-7	CASSSLPDEQYF	TGTGCCAGCAGTTCCCTACCTGACGAGCAGTACTTC
.	.	TRBV7-9	TRBJ2-3	CASSIYRGSFNSGTQYF	TGTGCCAGCAGCATTTATCGGGGGTCCTTTAATTCCGGAACGCAGTATTTT
once	.	TRBV7-3	TRBJ2-7	CASSLNPGLSYEQYF	TGTGCCAGCAGCTTAAACCCAGGGCTCTCCTACGAGCAGTACTTC
few	.	TRBV2	TRBJ1-1	CASSEEAGLRTEAFF	TGTGCCAGCAGTGAAGAGGCAGGTCTCAGGACTGAAGCTTTCTTT
.	.	TRBV11-2	TRBJ1-6	CASSPATRHSPLHF	TGTGCCAGCAGCCCAGCGACCCGCCATTCACCCCTCCACTTT
.	.	TRBV9	TRBJ1-6	CASSVANSPLHF	TGTGCCAGCAGCGTAGCGAATTCACCCCTCCACTTT
.	.	TRBV6-6	TRBJ1-6	CASRLGGIDNSPLHF	TGTGCCAGCAGGCTCGGGGGAATAGATAATTCACCCCTCCACTTT
.	TRBD1	TRBV7-6	TRBJ1-6	CASSLNRQGHSPLHF	TGTGCCAGCAGCTTAAATAGACAGGGCCATTCACCCCTCCACTTT
.	.	TRBV5-6	TRBJ2-7	CASSLGQSPSYEQYF	TGTGCCAGCAGCTTGGGACAGAGTCCGTCCTACGAGCAGTACTTC
once	.	TRBV6-5	TRBJ2-7	CASSFGTNPYEQYF	TGTGCCAGCAGCTTCGGGACCAACCCCTACGAGCAGTACTTC
.	TRBD1	TRBV6-5	TRBJ1-2	CASSYDRGAYGYTF	TGTGCCAGCAGTTACGACAGGGGGGCCTATGGCTACACCTTC
.	TRBD2	TRBV7-8	TRBJ2-4	CASSLVAGGPEAKNIQYF	TGTGCCAGCAGCTTAGTAGCGGGGGGTCCAGAAGCCAAAAACATTCAGTACTTC
.	TRBD1	TRBV19	TRBJ2-4	CASRPRPQGGAKNIQYF	TGTGCCAGTAGGCCCCGGCCACAGGGGGGTGCCAAAAACATTCAGTACTTC
few	TRBD1	TRBV5-1	TRBJ1-5	CASSSGTGPYSNQPQHF	TGCGCCAGCAGCTCCGGGACAGGGCCTTATAGCAATCAGCCCCAGCATTTT
.	.	TRBV29-1	TRBJ1-1	CSVANTEAFF	TGCAGCGTTGCGAACACTGAAGCTTTCTTT
.	TRBD1	TRBV9	TRBJ1-5	CASSVGGQGLDHHYSNQPQHF	TGTGCCAGCAGCGTAGGGGGACAGGGCCTAGACCACCATTATAGCAATCAGCCCCAGCATTTT
.	.	TRBV7-2	TRBJ2-1	CASSGGRGPYNEQFF	TGTGCCAGCTCCGGCGGGCGGGGGCCCTACAATGAGCAGTTCTTC
.	TRBD1	TRBV5-1	TRBJ2-5	CASSSSRDRAQETQYF	TGCGCCAGCAGCTCCTCCCGCGACAGGGCCCAAGAGACCCAGTACTTC
.	.	TRBV28	TRBJ1-1	CASSYSRGLRGTEAFF	TGTGCCAGCAGTTACTCAAGGGGCTTACGGGGCACTGAAGCTTTCTTT
.	.	TRBV7-9	TRBJ2-7	CASSLDVGDWEQYF	TGTGCCAGCAGCTTAGACGTGGGGGATTGGGAGCAGTACTTC
few	.	TRBV21-1	TRBJ2-7	CASSKSTGTSGYEQYF	TGTGCCAGCAGCAAAAGCACCGGGACTAGCGGGTACGAGCAGTACTTC
.	TRBD2	TRBV7-8	TRBJ2-1	CASSDGHHSGGPHNEQFF	TGTGCCAGCAGCGACGGCCACCATAGCGGGGGGCCCCACAATGAGCAGTTCTTC
.	TRBD2	TRBV4-3	TRBJ2-7	CASSLSGGSYEQYF	TGCGCCAGCAGCCTATCGGGGGGCTCCTACGAGCAGTACTTC
.	.	TRBV7-2	TRBJ2-3	CASSPNPAYDYTQYF	TGTGCCAGCAGCCCCAATCCGGCGTACGACTATACGCAGTATTTT
.	.	TRBV7-9	TRBJ1-1	CASSSSVGTEAFF	TGTGCCAGCAGCTCCTCAGTGGGAACTGAAGCTTTCTTT
.	.	TRBV9	TRBJ1-5	CASSQAGDGQPQHF	TGTGCCAGCAGCCAGGCGGGGGACGGTCAGCCCCAGCATTTT
.	.	TRBV2	TRBJ1-1	CASSEGTNTEAFF	TGTGCCAGCAGTGAAGGCACAAACACTGAAGCTTTCTTT
.	.	TRBV9	TRBJ1-3	CASSVAAPSGNTIYF	TGTGCCAGCAGCGTAGCTGCCCCCTCTGGAAACACCATATATTTT
.	.	TRBV11-2	TRBJ1-5	CASSLAGGQPQHF	TGTGCCAGCAGCTTAGCTGGCGGCCAGCCCCAGCATTTT
.	.	TRBV7-6	TRBJ2-3	CASSSRMAGLADTQYF	TGTGCCAGCAGTTCGCGGATGGCGGGGTTGGCAGATACGCAGTATTTT
.	.	TRBV29-1	TRBJ1-2	CSARGGNGYTF	TGCAGCGCTCGGGGGGGCAATGGCTACACCTTC
.	.	TRBV18	TRBJ1-6	CASSAAGDSPLHF	TGTGCCAGCTCCGCAGCTGGGGATTCACCCCTCCACTTT
once	.	TRBV30	TRBJ1-1	CAWSDFFTGEAFF	TGTGCCTGGAGTGATTTTTTTACAGGGGAAGCTTTCTTT
once	.	TRBV10-3	TRBJ1-2	CAISDEVVRAGYGYTF	TGTGCCATCAGTGATGAAGTCGTCAGGGCGGGCTATGGCTACACCTTC
.	.	TRBV19	TRBJ2-5	CASSIEGETQYF	TGTGCCAGTAGTATTGAAGGAGAGACCCAGTACTTC
.	.	TRBV7-3	TRBJ2-2	CASSLNPGLANTGELFF	TGTGCCAGCAGCTTAAATCCCGGGCTAGCGAACACCGGGGAGCTGTTTTTT
.	.	TRBV4-1	TRBJ1-5	CASSQSGYKSQPQHF	TGCGCCAGCAGCCAGTCAGGGTACAAGAGTCAGCCCCAGCATTTT
.	TRBD1	TRBV4-1	TRBJ1-4	CASSQTGVANEKLFF	TGCGCCAGCAGCCAGACAGGGGTGGCTAATGAAAAACTGTTTTTT
few	.	TRBV19	TRBJ1-2	CASSISPAGGSYGYTF	TGTGCCAGTAGTATTTCCCCGGCCGGGGGCTCCTATGGCTACACCTTC
once	.	TRBV27	TRBJ1-6	CASSRTGNDSPLHF	TGTGCCAGCAGCCGAACAGGGAATGATTCACCCCTCCACTTT
.	.	TRBV9	TRBJ2-7	CASSVGAGDEQYF	TGTGCCAGCAGCGTAGGAGCCGGGGACGAGCAGTACTTC
few	TRBD2	TRBV5-1	TRBJ2-7	CASRGYMGGYEQYF	TGCGCCAGCCGGGGGTATATGGGAGGGTACGAGCAGTACTTC
.	.	TRBV7-9	TRBJ1-2	CAEPGGRGYTF	TGTGCCGAACCGGGGGGCCGAGGCTACACCTTC
.	.	TRBV11-2	TRBJ2-7	CASSLEGGAYEQYF	TGTGCCAGCAGCTTAGAAGGAGGGGCCTACGAGCAGTACTTC
.	.	TRBV9	TRBJ2-7	CASSVNSGGGEQYF	TGTGCCAGCAGCGTAAACAGTGGAGGTGGCGAGCAGTACTTC
.	.	TRBV12-3/TRBV12-4	TRBJ2-5	CASSLWAGETQYF	TGTGCCAGCAGTTTGTGGGCCGGGGAGACCCAGTACTTC
.	.	TRBV11-3	TRBJ1-1	CASSPRGGTLHTEAFF	TGTGCCAGCAGCCCACGGGGTGGGACACTACACACTGAAGCTTTCTTT
.	.	TRBV6-1	TRBJ1-2	CASSESGKDYGYTF	TGTGCCAGCAGTGAATCTGGAAAGGATTATGGCTACACCTTC
.	.	TRBV27	TRBJ1-5	CASSLYGDQPQHF	TGTGCCAGCAGTTTATACGGTGATCAGCCCCAGCATTTT
.	.	TRBV30	TRBJ2-7	CAWSVQGSVQYF	TGTGCCTGGAGTGTACAGGGTTCGGTGCAGTACTTC
.	.	TRBV19	TRBJ1-1	CASRSTPVNTEAFF	TGTGCCAGTAGGTCGACGCCAGTGAACACTGAAGCTTTCTTT
.	.	TRBV6-5	TRBJ1-1	CASRLGNTEAFF	TGTGCCAGCAGACTCGGAAACACTGAAGCTTTCTTT